These T cell receptor beta chains were read from a single sample in a study of brain T cells in children with intractable seizures. This table comes from immunoSEQ multiplex PCR, and its TCRdb copy is limited to in-frame clones, with some not included. This repertoire shows 300,000 to 400,000 clones, about 94% found once; its top ten account for around 5%. This specimen was peripheral blood, taken approximately 5 months after surgery. The source is a boy younger than two with tuberous sclerosis and intractable seizures. Both conserved end residues are part of each CDR3. The D gene is left open where the match is weak. Only part of the rows carry a size: once, few, many, or a class if the clone is expanded.

d_call | j_call | clone_size | v_call | cdr3_nt | cdr3_aa
NA | TRBJ1-1 | NA | TRBV30 | TGTGCCTGGAGTGCAAGGGGCCTCCCCCAACCGAACACTGAAGCTTTCTTT | CAWSARGLPQPNTEAFF
NA | TRBJ2-7 | once | TRBV13 | TGTGCCAGCAGCTGGATGGGCAGGGGTCCTACCTACGAGCAGTACTTC | CASSWMGRGPTYEQYF
TRBD2 | TRBJ2-3 | NA | TRBV13 | TGTGCCAGCAGCTGGGAGGGGCGTAGCACAGATACGCAGTATTTT | CASSWEGRSTDTQYF
NA | TRBJ1-6 | NA | TRBV30 | TGTGCCTGGAGGGGAAGTCGGCATTCACCCCTCCACTTT | CAWRGSRHSPLHF
NA | TRBJ1-2 | NA | TRBV29-1 | TGCAGCGCAGATCAGTTGGACGGATCCTATGGCTACACCTTC | CSADQLDGSYGYTF
NA | TRBJ1-4 | NA | TRBV6-5 | TGTGCCAGCAGTTCCGGGACACCCAAGGGGGAAAAACTGTTTTTT | CASSSGTPKGEKLFF
TRBD1 | TRBJ2-5 | NA | TRBV5-6 | TGTGCCAGCAGTTCAACGGAACAGGGGGCGTGGTTGGAGACCCAGTACTTC | CASSSTEQGAWLETQYF
NA | TRBJ1-6 | few | TRBV7-3 | TGTGCCAGCAGCCCGGACGCAACAAATTCACCCCTCCACTTT | CASSPDATNSPLHF
NA | TRBJ1-3 | NA | TRBV3-1/TRBV3-2 | TGTGCCAGCTCGCACGCACCTGGAAACACCATATATTTT | CASSHAPGNTIYF
TRBD1 | TRBJ1-2 | NA | TRBV27 | TGTGCCAGCAGTTTGTTTCCTGGGACAGCCTATGGCTACACCTTC | CASSLFPGTAYGYTF
TRBD2 | TRBJ2-3 | NA | TRBV7-3 | TGTGCCAGCAGCCGCGCGGGACTAGCGCCAGATACGCAGTATTTT | CASSRAGLAPDTQYF
NA | TRBJ2-3 | few | TRBV2 | TGTGCCAGCAGTGAAGCGGGAGCGGATACGCAGTATTTT | CASSEAGADTQYF
TRBD1 | TRBJ1-2 | NA | TRBV19 | TGTGCCAGTTCTGGGACAGGGGGTGGCTACACCTTC | CASSGTGGGYTF
TRBD2 | TRBJ2-2 | NA | TRBV28 | TGTGCCAGCAGTCCCCGGGGACTAGCGGGGGGCAACACCGGGGAGCTGTTTTTT | CASSPRGLAGGNTGELFF
TRBD1 | TRBJ2-5 | NA | TRBV9 | TGTGCCAGCAGCGTAGACGGGACAGCACAAGAGACCCAGTACTTC | CASSVDGTAQETQYF
NA | TRBJ1-6 | once | TRBV7-2 | TGTGCCAGCAGCTTACAGAGCTCCTATAATTCACCCCTCCACTTT | CASSLQSSYNSPLHF
NA | TRBJ1-6 | NA | TRBV6-5 | TGTGCCAGCAGTTACAGGGGTCTCATGAATTCACCCCTCCACTTT | CASSYRGLMNSPLHF
TRBD2 | TRBJ2-3 | NA | TRBV29-1 | TGCAGCCCTGATACCCTGTGGGGACTAGCGGGGAAAGATACGCAGTATTTT | CSPDTLWGLAGKDTQYF
NA | TRBJ2-2 | NA | TRBV27 | TGTGCCAGCAGGAGGTCCGGGGAGCTGTTTTTT | CASRRSGELFF
NA | TRBJ2-2 | NA | TRBV9 | TGTGCCAGCAGCGTAGAGTTTTTGGGGGGGCCGTCCGGGGAGCTGTTTTTT | CASSVEFLGGPSGELFF
NA | TRBJ1-2 | NA | TRBV12-3/TRBV12-4 | TGTGCCAGCGGGGATGACCGCGGCTATGGCTACACCTTC | CASGDDRGYGYTF
TRBD1 | TRBJ1-5 | NA | TRBV19 | TGTGCCAGTAGTGGGGACAGTGGGCCCGGCGTTGGTTACTTTTATTTT | CASSGDSGPGVGYFYF
TRBD1 | TRBJ2-7 | NA | TRBV3-1/TRBV3-2 | TGTGCCAGCAGCCAGGTTCCGACAGGGCCTTACGAGCAGTACTTC | CASSQVPTGPYEQYF